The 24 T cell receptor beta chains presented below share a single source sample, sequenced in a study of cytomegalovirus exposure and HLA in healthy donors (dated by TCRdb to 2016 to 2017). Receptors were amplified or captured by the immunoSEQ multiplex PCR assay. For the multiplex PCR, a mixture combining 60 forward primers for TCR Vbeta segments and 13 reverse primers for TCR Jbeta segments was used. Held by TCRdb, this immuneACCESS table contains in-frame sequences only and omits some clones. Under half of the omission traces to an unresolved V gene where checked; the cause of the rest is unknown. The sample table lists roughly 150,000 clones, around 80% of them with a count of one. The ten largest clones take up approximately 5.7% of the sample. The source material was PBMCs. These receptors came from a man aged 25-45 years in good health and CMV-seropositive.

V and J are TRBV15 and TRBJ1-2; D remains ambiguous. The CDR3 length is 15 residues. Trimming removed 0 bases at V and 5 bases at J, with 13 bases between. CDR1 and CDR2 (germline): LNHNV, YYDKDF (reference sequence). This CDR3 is CATSRDGAGGYGYTF. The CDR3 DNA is TGTGCCACCAGCAGAGATGGCGCGGGAGGATATGGCTACACCTTC.

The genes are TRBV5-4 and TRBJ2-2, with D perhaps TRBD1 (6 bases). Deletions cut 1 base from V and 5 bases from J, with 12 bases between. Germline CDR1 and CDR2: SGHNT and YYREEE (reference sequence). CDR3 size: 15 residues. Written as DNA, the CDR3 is TGTGCCAGCAGCTTGCCAGGGGCGCAAACCGGGGAGCTGTTTTTT. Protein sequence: CASSLPGAQTGELFF. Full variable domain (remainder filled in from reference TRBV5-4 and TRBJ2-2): ETGVTQSPTHLIKTRGQQVTLRCSSQSGHNTVSWYQQALGQGPQFIFQYYREEENGRGNFPPRFSGLQFPNYSSELNVNALELDDSALYLCASSLPGAQTGELFFGEGSRLTVL.

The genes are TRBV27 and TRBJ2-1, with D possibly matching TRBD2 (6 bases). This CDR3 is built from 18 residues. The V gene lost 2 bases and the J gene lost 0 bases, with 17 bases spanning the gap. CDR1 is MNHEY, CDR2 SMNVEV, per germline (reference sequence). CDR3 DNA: TGTGCCAGCAGTTTACGGGGATCGGGGGTGAGCTCCTACAATGAGCAGTTCTTC. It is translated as CASSLRGSGVSSYNEQFF.

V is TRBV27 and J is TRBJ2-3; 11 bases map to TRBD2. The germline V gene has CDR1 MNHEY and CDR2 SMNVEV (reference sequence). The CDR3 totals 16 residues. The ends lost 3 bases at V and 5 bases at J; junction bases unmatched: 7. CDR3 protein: CASSFWLAGGKDTQYF. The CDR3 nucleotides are TGTGCCAGCAGTTTCTGGCTAGCGGGGGGAAAAGATACGCAGTATTTT.

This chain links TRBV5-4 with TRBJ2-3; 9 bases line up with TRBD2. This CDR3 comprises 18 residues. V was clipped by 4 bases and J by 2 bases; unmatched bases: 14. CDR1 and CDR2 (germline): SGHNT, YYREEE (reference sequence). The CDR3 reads CASSLTAGGLAVTDTQYF. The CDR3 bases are TGTGCCAGCAGCCTAACGGCGGGGGGGTTGGCCGTCACAGATACGCAGTATTTT.

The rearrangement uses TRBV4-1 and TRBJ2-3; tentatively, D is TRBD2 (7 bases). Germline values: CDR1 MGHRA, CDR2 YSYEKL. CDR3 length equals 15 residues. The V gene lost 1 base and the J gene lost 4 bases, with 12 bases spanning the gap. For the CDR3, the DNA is TGCGCCAGCAGCCAAGTTCCGGGGGGCGCAGATACGCAGTATTTT. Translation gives CASSQVPGGADTQYF.

CDR3 protein: CASSYGQVNQPQHF. CDR3 DNA: TGTGCCAGCAGTTATGGACAGGTCAATCAGCCCCAGCATTTT. The chain couples TRBV27 to TRBJ1-5; TRBD1 matches 7 bases. The CDR3 totals 14 residues. With 4 bases clipped from V and 3 bases from J, the junction kept 3 bases outside the gene matches. The germline CDR1 and CDR2 sequences are MNHEY and SMNVEV (reference sequence).

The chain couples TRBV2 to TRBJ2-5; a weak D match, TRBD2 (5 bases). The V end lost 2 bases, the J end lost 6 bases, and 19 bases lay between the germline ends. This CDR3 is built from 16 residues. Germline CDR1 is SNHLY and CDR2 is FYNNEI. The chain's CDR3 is CASSEKAVGGRKTQYF. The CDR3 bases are TGTGCCAGCAGTGAAAAGGCCGTCGGCGGGCGGAAGACCCAGTACTTC.

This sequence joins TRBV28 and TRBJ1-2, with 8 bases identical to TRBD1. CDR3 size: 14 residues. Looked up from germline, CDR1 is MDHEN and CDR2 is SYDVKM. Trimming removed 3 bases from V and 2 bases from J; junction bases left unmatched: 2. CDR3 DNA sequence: TGTGCCAGCAGTTTCGGGACAGGAAACTATGGCTACACCTTC. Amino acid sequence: CASSFGTGNYGYTF.

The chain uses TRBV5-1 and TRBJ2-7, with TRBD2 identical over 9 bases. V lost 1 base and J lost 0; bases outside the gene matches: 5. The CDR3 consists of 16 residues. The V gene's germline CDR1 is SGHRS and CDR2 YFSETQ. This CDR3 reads CASSLTSGYSSYEQYF. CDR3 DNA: TGCGCCAGCAGCTTGACTAGCGGGTATAGCTCCTACGAGCAGTACTTC.

The DNA of the CDR3 is TGCGCCAGCAGCTTGGAGAGGACAGGGAGGAATGAGCAGTTCTTC. Translation gives CASSLERTGRNEQFF. The chain links TRBV5-1 to TRBJ2-1; TRBD1 matches at 8 bases. Germline-derived CDR1 and CDR2 are SGHRS and YFSETQ. Trimming took 0 bases from V and 7 from J; bases not matched to a gene: 6. The CDR3 extends over 15 amino acids.

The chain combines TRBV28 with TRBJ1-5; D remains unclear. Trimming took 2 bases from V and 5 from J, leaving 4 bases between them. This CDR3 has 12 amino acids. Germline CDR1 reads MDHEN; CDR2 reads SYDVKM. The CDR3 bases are TGTGCCAGCAGTTTACGGGATCAGCCCCAGCATTTT. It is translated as CASSLRDQPQHF.

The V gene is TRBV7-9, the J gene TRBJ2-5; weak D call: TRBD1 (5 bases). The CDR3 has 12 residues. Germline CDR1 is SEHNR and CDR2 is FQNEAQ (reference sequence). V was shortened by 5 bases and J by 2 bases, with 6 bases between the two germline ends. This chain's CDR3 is CASSQGQETQYF. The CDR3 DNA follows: TGTGCCAGCAGCCAGGGTCAAGAGACCCAGTACTTC.

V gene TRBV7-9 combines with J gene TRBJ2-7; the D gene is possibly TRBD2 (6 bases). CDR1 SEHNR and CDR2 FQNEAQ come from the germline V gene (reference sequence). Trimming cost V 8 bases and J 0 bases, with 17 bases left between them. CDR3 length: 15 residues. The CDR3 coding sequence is TGTGCCAGCGCCCTTCTGGAGGGGAGCTCCTACGAGCAGTACTTC. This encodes CASALLEGSSYEQYF.

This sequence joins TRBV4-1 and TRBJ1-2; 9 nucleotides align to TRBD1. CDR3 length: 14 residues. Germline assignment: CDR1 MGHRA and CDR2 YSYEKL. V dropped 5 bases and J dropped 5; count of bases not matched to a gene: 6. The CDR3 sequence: CASSGTGGRYGYTF. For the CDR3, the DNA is TGCGCCAGCAGCGGAACAGGGGGCAGGTATGGCTACACCTTC.

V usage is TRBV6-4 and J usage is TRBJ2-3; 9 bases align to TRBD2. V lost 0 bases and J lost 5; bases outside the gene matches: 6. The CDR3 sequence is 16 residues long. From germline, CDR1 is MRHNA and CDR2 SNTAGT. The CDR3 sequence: CASSDSGGGARDTQYF. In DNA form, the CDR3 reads TGTGCCAGCAGTGACTCAGGCGGGGGGGCGAGAGATACGCAGTATTTT.

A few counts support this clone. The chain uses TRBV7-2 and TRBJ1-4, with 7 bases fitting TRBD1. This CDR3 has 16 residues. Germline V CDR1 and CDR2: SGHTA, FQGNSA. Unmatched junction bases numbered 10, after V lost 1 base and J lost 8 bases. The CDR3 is CASSLVSGQEDEKLFF. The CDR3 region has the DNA TGTGCCAGCAGCTTAGTGTCCGGACAGGAAGACGAAAAACTGTTTTTT. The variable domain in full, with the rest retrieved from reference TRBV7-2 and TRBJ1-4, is GAGVSQSPSNKVTEKGKDVELRCDPISGHTALYWYRQSLGQGLEFLIYFQGNSAPDKSGLPSDRFSAERTGGSVSTLTIQRTQQEDSAVYLCASSLVSGQEDEKLFFGSGTQLSVL.

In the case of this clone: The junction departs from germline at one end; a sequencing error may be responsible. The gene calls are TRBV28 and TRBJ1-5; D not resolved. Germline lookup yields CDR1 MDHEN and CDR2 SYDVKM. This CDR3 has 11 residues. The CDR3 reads CASSLNQAQHF. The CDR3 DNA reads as TGTGCCAGCAGTTTAAATCAGGCCCAGCATTTT.

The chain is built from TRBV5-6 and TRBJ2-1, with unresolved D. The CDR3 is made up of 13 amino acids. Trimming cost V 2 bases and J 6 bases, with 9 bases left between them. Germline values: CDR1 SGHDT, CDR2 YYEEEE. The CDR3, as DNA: TGTGCCAGCAGCTTAGGCGGAACCAATGAGCAGTTCTTC. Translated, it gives CASSLGGTNEQFF.

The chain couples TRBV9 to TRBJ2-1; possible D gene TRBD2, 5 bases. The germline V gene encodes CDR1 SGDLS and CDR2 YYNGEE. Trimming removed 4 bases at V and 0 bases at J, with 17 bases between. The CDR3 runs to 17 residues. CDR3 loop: CASSRPDGGSSYNEQFF. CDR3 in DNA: TGTGCCAGCAGCCGACCGGACGGAGGTAGCTCCTACAATGAGCAGTTCTTC.

The CDR3 nucleotides are TGTGCCTGGGGTAGCGGGGGGCGGGGAGATACGCAGTATTTT. Translation gives CAWGSGGRGDTQYF. This chain joins TRBV30 and TRBJ2-3; TRBD2 matches at 10 bases. The length of the CDR3 is 14 residues. Looked up from germline, CDR1 is GTSNPN and CDR2 is SVGIG (reference sequence). V shed 5 bases and J 5 bases; nucleotides not matched to a gene: 7.

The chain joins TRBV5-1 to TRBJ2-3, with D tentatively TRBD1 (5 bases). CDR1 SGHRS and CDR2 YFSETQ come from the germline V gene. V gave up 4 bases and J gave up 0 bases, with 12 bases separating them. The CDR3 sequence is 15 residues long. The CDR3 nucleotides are TGCGCCAGCAGCCAGGGCTTACATAGCACAGATACGCAGTATTTT. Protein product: CASSQGLHSTDTQYF.

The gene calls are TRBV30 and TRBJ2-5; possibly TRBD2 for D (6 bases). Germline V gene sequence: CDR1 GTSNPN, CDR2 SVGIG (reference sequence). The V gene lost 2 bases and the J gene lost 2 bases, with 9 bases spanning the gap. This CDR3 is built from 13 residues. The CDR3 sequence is CAWSISGQETQYF. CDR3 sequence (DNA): TGTGCCTGGAGTATTAGCGGTCAAGAGACCCAGTACTTC. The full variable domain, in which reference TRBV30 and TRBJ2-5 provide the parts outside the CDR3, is SQTIHQWPATLVQPVGSPLSLECTVEGTSNPNLYWYRQAAGRGLQLLFYSVGIGQISSEVPQNLSASRPQDRQFILSSKKLLLSDSGFYLCAWSISGQETQYFGPGTRLLVL.

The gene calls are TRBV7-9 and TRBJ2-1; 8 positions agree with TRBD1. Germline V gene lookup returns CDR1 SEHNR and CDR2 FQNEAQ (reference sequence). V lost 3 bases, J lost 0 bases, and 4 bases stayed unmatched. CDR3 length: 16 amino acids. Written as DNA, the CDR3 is TGTGCCAGCAGCTTCGGACAGGGACTCTCCTACAATGAGCAGTTCTTC. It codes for CASSFGQGLSYNEQFF.